Detailed here is one T cell receptor (beta chain). The CDR3 is 16 amino acids. The V gene end was trimmed by 6 bases and the J gene end by 5 bases; junction bases not matched to a gene: 6. Looked up from germline, CDR1 is MDHEN and CDR2 is SYDVKM. The assay was immunoSEQ multiplex PCR, and TCRdb's table has in-frame clones only and misses some. The sample lists approximately 11,000 clones; about four fifths were seen once. This entry is derived from a study of sequential checkpoint blockade in melanoma. As for the study in general: Patients were randomized 1:1 to nivolumab-then-ipilimumab or ipilimumab-then-nivolumab first-line. Each arm's sequence ended with maintenance nivolumab.

Noted treatment: randomized to nivolumab then ipilimumab (arm A) or the reverse (arm B). No patient had prior DNA-damaging chemotherapy. V usage is TRBV28 and J usage is TRBJ2-2, with 13 bases lining up with TRBD2. The clonotype originates from a human donor with melanoma. The sample consisted of CD8+ T cells sorted from blood (inferred from file names), taken from a patient given nivolumab and ipilimumab in sequence. The CDR3 DNA is TGTGCCAGCAGGCGGACTAGCGGGAGTTATACCGGGGAGCTGTTTTTT. Translated, it gives CASRRTSGSYTGELFF.